This note documents a single T cell receptor (beta chain) sequence. Treatment of the sample: oral pan-JAK inhibitor, 5-10 mg twice daily. Trimming pared 5 bases from V and 12 bases from J, leaving 15 bases between. The CDR3 runs to 11 residues. Per the germline V gene, CDR1 is SQVTM and CDR2 is ANQGSEA. The record originates from a study of CD8+ T cells in alopecia areata. RNA was isolated and reverse transcribed to cDNA, the sequencing template. Clones were read by immunoSEQ multiplex PCR, and TCRdb kept only the in-frame ones, dropping some. This sample carries hundreds of thousands of clones, about 60% of them seen once, and the ten largest clones take about 0.89%.

This TCR derives from a human donor with alopecia areata. V gene TRBV29-1 combines with J gene TRBJ2-3, with D possibly TRBD1 on 5 matching bases. The sample consisted of CD4+ T cells sorted from blood, taken at approximately week 51, from a patient treated with tofacitinib. For the CDR3, the DNA is TGCAGCGTTTCGGACACCTCTCCCCAGTATTTT. It translates to CSVSDTSPQYF.